The entry below gives a single TCR beta chain sequence along with its context. This entry belongs to a study of shared clonotypes between healthy human individuals. Naive-designated CD8 cells lacked CD45RO, were positively enriched for CCR7, and omitted terminally differentiated effector memory CD45RA+ cells. Sequencing was performed with immunoSEQ multiplex PCR; in TCRdb, only in-frame clones are kept and a portion is missing. The sample carries hundreds of thousands of clones, 85% to 95% recorded once. The source is a woman aged 30 to 39 in good health. What was sequenced was naive CD8+ T cells sorted from blood.

This CDR3 reads CASSLVGLGSYEQYF. The DNA for the CDR3 is TGTGCCAGCAGCTTGGTTGGACTAGGTTCCTACGAGCAGTACTTC. This chain connects TRBV5-6 to TRBJ2-7, with 7 bases lining up with TRBD2. Per germline, CDR1 SGHDT and CDR2 YYEEEE. This CDR3 has 15 residues. After removal of 0 bases from V and 1 base from J, the junction contained 4 bases not matched to a gene.